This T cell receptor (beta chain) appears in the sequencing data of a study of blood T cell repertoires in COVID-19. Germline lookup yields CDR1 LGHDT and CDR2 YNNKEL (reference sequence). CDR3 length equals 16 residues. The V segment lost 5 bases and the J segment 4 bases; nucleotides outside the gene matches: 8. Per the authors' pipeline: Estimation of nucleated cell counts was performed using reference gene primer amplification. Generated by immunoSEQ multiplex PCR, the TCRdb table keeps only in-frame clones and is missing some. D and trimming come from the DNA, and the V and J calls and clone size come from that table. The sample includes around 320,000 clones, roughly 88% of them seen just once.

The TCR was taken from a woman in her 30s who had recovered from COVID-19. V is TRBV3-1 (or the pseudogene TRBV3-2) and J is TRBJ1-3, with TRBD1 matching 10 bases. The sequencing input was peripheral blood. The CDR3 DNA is TGTGCCAGCAGCTTGAGGGACAGGGGTATCGGAAACACCATATATTTT. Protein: CASSLRDRGIGNTIYF.